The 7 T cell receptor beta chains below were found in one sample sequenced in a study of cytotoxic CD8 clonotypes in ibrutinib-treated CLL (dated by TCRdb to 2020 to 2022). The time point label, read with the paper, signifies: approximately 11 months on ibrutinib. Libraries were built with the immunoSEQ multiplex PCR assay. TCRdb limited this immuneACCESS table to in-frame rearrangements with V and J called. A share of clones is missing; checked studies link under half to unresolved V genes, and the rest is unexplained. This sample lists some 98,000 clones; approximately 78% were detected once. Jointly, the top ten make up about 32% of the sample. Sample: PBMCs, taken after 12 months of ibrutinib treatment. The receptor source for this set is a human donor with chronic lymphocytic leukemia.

The CDR3 DNA sequence: TGTGCCAGCAGCGTCGGGGGCCTAAGCTCAGATACGCAGTATTTT. It codes for CASSVGGLSSDTQYF. The V call is TRBV11-3, the J call TRBJ2-3; D is tentatively TRBD1 or TRBD2 (6 bases each). The CDR3 has 15 amino acids. Germline-derived CDR1 and CDR2 are SGHNT and YENEEA. V gave up 5 bases and J gave up 4 bases, with 16 bases separating them.

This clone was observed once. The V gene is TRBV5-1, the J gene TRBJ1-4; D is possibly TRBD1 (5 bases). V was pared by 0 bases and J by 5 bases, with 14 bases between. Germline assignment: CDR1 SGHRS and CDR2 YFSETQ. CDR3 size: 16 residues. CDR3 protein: CASSLGVGTNNEKLFF. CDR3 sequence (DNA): TGCGCCAGCAGCTTGGGAGTTGGGACTAACAATGAAAAACTGTTTTTT. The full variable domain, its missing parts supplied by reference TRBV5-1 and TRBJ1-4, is KAGVTQTPRYLIKTRGQQVTLSCSPISGHRSVSWYQQTPGQGLQFLFEYFSETQRNKGNFPGRFSGRQFSNSRSEMNVSTLELGDSALYLCASSLGVGTNNEKLFFGSGTQLSVL.

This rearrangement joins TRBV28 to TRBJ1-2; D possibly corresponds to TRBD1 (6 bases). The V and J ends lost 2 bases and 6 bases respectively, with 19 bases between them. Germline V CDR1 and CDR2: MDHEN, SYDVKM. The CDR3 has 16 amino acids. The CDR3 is CASSLRGGPYYHGYTF. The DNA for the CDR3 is TGTGCCAGCAGTTTAAGGGGGGGGCCCTACTATCATGGCTACACCTTC.

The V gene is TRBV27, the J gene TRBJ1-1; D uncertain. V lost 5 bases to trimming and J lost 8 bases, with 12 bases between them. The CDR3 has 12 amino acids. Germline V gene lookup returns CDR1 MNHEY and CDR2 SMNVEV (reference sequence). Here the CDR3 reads CASSRIGFEAFF. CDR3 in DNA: TGTGCCAGCAGTCGCATCGGTTTCGAAGCTTTCTTT.

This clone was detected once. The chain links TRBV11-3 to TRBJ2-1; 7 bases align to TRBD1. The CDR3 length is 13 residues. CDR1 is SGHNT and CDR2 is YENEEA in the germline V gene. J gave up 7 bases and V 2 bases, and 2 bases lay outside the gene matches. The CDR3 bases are TGTGCCAGCAGCTTAAGGGGGCTGAATGAGCAGTTCTTC. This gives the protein CASSLRGLNEQFF.

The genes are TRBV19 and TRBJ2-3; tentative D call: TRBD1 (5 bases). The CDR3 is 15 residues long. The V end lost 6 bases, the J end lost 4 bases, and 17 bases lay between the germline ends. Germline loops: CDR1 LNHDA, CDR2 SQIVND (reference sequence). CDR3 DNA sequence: TGTGCCAGTAGGTCCCCTCGGCAGGGTGCAGATACGCAGTATTTT. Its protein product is CASRSPRQGADTQYF.

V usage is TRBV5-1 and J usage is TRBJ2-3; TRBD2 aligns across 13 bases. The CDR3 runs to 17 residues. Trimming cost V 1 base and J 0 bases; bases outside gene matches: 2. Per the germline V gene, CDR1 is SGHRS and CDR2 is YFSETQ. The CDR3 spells CASSLRLAGGSTDTQYF. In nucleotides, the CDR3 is TGCGCCAGCAGCTTGCGACTAGCGGGGGGAAGCACAGATACGCAGTATTTT.